This TCR beta chain was documented in a study of read filtering for tumor transcriptome and immune sequencing. The CDR3 sequence is 13 residues long. Trimming removed 5 bases from V and 9 bases from J; junction bases left unmatched: 12. Germline V gene lookup returns CDR1 DFQATT and CDR2 SNEGSKA (reference sequence). Study conclusions and caveats: About 77% of IR-seq clonotypes had a single read, yet these held approximately 3.7% of reads.

The library was built from about 370 ng RNA with molecular barcoded adaptors for alpha/delta and beta/gamma chains. TCRdb redid the calling of the reads with MiXCR, one entry per CDR3 protein. The sample has over 50,000 distinct CDR3 sequences; around 21% are singletons. This clonotype came up many times. Its antigen is still unknown. The sequencing input was a population of CD138-negative cells sorted from bone marrow. The chain uses TRBV20-1 and TRBJ2-5; 7 nucleotides align to TRBD1. The sequence came from a donor over 35 with multiple myeloma. In DNA, the CDR3 is TGCAGTGCTCAGACAGGGACCCGGAAGGCCCAGTACTTC. This gives the protein CSAQTGTRKAQYF.